This TCR beta chain is drawn from a study of blood T cell repertoires in COVID-19. After removal of 0 bases from V and 4 bases from J, the junction contained 13 bases not matched to a gene. CDR3 length equals 19 residues. Germline assignment: CDR1 LNHDA and CDR2 SQIVND (reference sequence). The repertoire was sequenced with immunoSEQ multiplex PCR; TCRdb's copy has only in-frame clones and lacks some. The sample records around 70,000 clones, 80% being singletons. This TCR derives from a man aged 65 to 79 who had recovered from COVID-19. Sequencing input: peripheral blood. The chain links TRBV19 to TRBJ1-2; TRBD1 agrees at 11 bases. The CDR3 here is CASSIDSGTGGSGFYGYTF. CDR3 in DNA: TGTGCCAGTAGTATAGACTCCGGGACAGGGGGTTCAGGGTTCTATGGCTACACCTTC.